The rows below give T cell receptor beta chains drawn from one sample of a study of cytomegalovirus exposure and HLA in healthy donors. TCRdb's table, derived via immunoSEQ multiplex PCR, lists solely in-frame clones and lacks some. The sample includes more than 40,000 clones, roughly 80% seen only once; the top ten take 2.5% to 3.5%. The sequenced material came from PBMCs. These receptors originate from a man aged 50 to 60 in good health and CMV-seronegative. The CDR3 runs from the conserved cysteine through the conserved F or W. D genes are given only for firm matches. Some rows have no size entry. The others give once, few or many, or a class for an expanded clone.

d_call,clone_size,v_call,j_call,cdr3_aa,cdr3_nt
TRBD2,-,TRBV7-3,TRBJ2-7,CASSPQGGAGGKAYEQYF,TGTGCCAGCAGCCCTCAGGGTGGGGCGGGAGGGAAGGCATACGAGCAGTACTTC
TRBD1,few,TRBV5-5,TRBJ1-2,CASTLTGTGDYGYTF,TGTGCCAGCACCTTAACCGGGACAGGGGACTATGGCTACACCTTC
-,-,TRBV15,TRBJ1-2,CATAQGLSYTF,TGTGCGACCGCTCAGGGTCTGAGCTACACCTTC
-,-,TRBV6-5,TRBJ1-2,CASSYRSNYGYTF,TGTGCCAGCAGTTATCGGAGTAACTATGGCTACACCTTC
-,-,TRBV6-6,TRBJ2-1,CASSYVWLNEQFF,TGTGCCAGCAGTTACGTCTGGCTCAATGAGCAGTTCTTC
TRBD2,-,TRBV11-2,TRBJ2-1,CASSTLWAGAYNEQFF,TGTGCCAGCAGCACACTTTGGGCGGGAGCTTACAATGAGCAGTTCTTC
-,-,TRBV18,TRBJ2-7,CASSRGNEQYF,TGCGCCAGCTCAAGGGGAAACGAGCAGTACTTC
-,-,TRBV4-3,TRBJ1-3,CASSQEGSGPGNTIYF,TGCGCCAGCAGCCAAGAAGGATCAGGGCCCGGAAACACCATATATTTT
-,-,TRBV7-9,TRBJ1-1,CSSTLSDSSEAFF,TGTTCCAGCACCCTGAGTGATTCGTCTGAAGCTTTCTTT
-,-,TRBV9,TRBJ2-2,CASSVFGGLGTGELFF,TGTGCCAGCAGCGTATTCGGCGGGTTGGGCACCGGGGAGCTGTTTTTT
-,-,TRBV6-5,TRBJ1-2,CATLGAYGYTF,TGTGCCACCTTGGGCGCATATGGCTACACCTTC
TRBD2,-,TRBV28,TRBJ2-7,CASKAGEIYEQYF,TGTGCCTCCAAAGCGGGGGAAATCTACGAGCAGTACTTC
-,-,TRBV18,TRBJ2-3,CASSPTRGFTDTQYF,TGTGCCAGCTCCCCAACTCGGGGATTCACAGATACGCAGTATTTT
-,-,TRBV5-1,TRBJ2-5,CANAGTDGETQYF,TGCGCCAACGCGGGGACGGACGGGGAGACCCAGTACTTC
TRBD2,-,TRBV19,TRBJ2-1,CASSTGGPYNEQFF,TGTGCCAGTAGTACGGGGGGGCCCTACAATGAGCAGTTCTTC
-,-,TRBV29-1,TRBJ2-7,CSVGTDYEQYF,TGCAGCGTGGGGACTGACTACGAGCAGTACTTC